This is a list of T cell receptor beta chains from one sample in a study of blood T cell repertoires in COVID-19. Measured with immunoSEQ multiplex PCR; TCRdb has only the in-frame clones, and not every one. This sample carries 200,000 to 250,000 clones, approximately 86% of them seen once, and the ten largest clones take 1.5% to 2%. Sequencing was performed on PBMCs or T cells enriched from blood (not recorded which). These receptors all come from a woman between 50 and 59 years old who had recovered from COVID-19. The CDR3 runs from the conserved cysteine through the conserved F or W. Each record gives: clone size, D gene, V gene, J gene, CDR3 protein, CDR3 DNA. The D gene is left open where the match is weak. A row's size may be missing; if present it is once, few, many or a size class.

abundance: -
d_gene: -
v_gene: TRBV30
j_gene: TRBJ1-5
CDR3aa: CAWSIQDNQPQHF
CDR3nt: TGTGCCTGGAGTATACAGGATAATCAGCCCCAGCATTTT

abundance: -
d_gene: -
v_gene: TRBV18
j_gene: TRBJ2-7
CDR3aa: CASSPEKNYEQYF
CDR3nt: TGTGCCAGCTCACCAGAGAAGAACTACGAGCAGTACTTC

abundance: -
d_gene: -
v_gene: TRBV29-1
j_gene: TRBJ2-7
CDR3aa: CSAGGSGGFNEQYF
CDR3nt: TGCAGCGCTGGGGGATCGGGGGGCTTCAACGAGCAGTACTTC

abundance: -
d_gene: TRBD1
v_gene: TRBV4-3
j_gene: TRBJ2-7
CDR3aa: CASSQGRQGDTYEQYF
CDR3nt: TGCGCCAGCAGCCAAGGTCGGCAGGGGGATACCTACGAGCAGTACTTC

abundance: -
d_gene: TRBD2
v_gene: TRBV24-1
j_gene: TRBJ2-2
CDR3aa: CATSRTSGNTGELFF
CDR3nt: TGTGCCACCAGTAGGACTAGCGGTAACACCGGGGAGCTGTTTTTT

abundance: -
d_gene: TRBD1
v_gene: TRBV5-5
j_gene: TRBJ1-1
CDR3aa: CASSAGQGSTEAFF
CDR3nt: TGTGCCAGCAGCGCAGGACAGGGGAGCACTGAAGCTTTCTTT

abundance: -
d_gene: -
v_gene: TRBV2
j_gene: TRBJ1-2
CDR3aa: CASSEDFNYGYTF
CDR3nt: TGTGCCAGCAGTGAGGACTTCAACTATGGCTACACCTTC

abundance: few
d_gene: -
v_gene: TRBV7-3
j_gene: TRBJ2-2
CDR3aa: CASSLFPLRERNTGELFF
CDR3nt: TGTGCCAGCAGCTTATTCCCCCTCCGGGAGAGGAACACCGGGGAGCTGTTTTTT

abundance: -
d_gene: TRBD1
v_gene: TRBV2
j_gene: TRBJ1-4
CDR3aa: CASRGTGLNEKLFF
CDR3nt: TGTGCCAGCAGGGGGACAGGACTTAATGAAAAACTGTTTTTT

abundance: -
d_gene: TRBD1
v_gene: TRBV9
j_gene: TRBJ2-1
CDR3aa: CASSAWDRSSYNEQFF
CDR3nt: TGTGCCAGCAGCGCCTGGGACAGGAGCTCCTACAATGAGCAGTTCTTC

abundance: -
d_gene: -
v_gene: TRBV7-2
j_gene: TRBJ1-6
CDR3aa: CASSLVRHSVLHF
CDR3nt: TGTGCCAGCAGCTTAGTAAGACATTCGGTCCTCCACTTT

abundance: -
d_gene: -
v_gene: TRBV5-1
j_gene: TRBJ1-4
CDR3aa: CARTGGPHEKLFF
CDR3nt: TGCGCCAGGACCGGGGGACCTCATGAAAAACTGTTTTTT

abundance: -
d_gene: -
v_gene: TRBV7-6
j_gene: TRBJ1-1
CDR3aa: CASSSLGGLRDTEAFF
CDR3nt: TGTGCCAGCAGCTCACTCGGAGGGTTACGGGACACTGAAGCTTTCTTT

abundance: -
d_gene: -
v_gene: TRBV4-1
j_gene: TRBJ1-4
CDR3aa: CASSYQGWGVEKLFF
CDR3nt: TGCGCCAGCAGTTACCAAGGATGGGGGGTTGAAAAACTGTTTTTT

abundance: -
d_gene: TRBD1
v_gene: TRBV5-1
j_gene: TRBJ2-3
CDR3aa: CASSLGDREGTDTQYF
CDR3nt: TGCGCCAGCAGCTTGGGGGACAGGGAAGGTACAGATACGCAGTATTTT

abundance: -
d_gene: -
v_gene: TRBV12-5
j_gene: TRBJ2-6
CDR3aa: CASGRGSGANVLTF
CDR3nt: TGTGCTAGTGGTCGGGGCTCTGGGGCCAACGTCCTGACTTTC

abundance: -
d_gene: TRBD2
v_gene: TRBV18
j_gene: TRBJ2-1
CDR3aa: CASSSNPPGLAGNEQFF
CDR3nt: TGTGCCAGCTCATCTAACCCCCCGGGACTAGCGGGGAATGAGCAGTTCTTC

abundance: -
d_gene: TRBD1
v_gene: TRBV9
j_gene: TRBJ2-3
CDR3aa: CASSRGTGLGF
CDR3nt: TGTGCCAGCAGCCGGGGGACAGGTCTTGGGTTT

abundance: few
d_gene: TRBD2
v_gene: TRBV6-5
j_gene: TRBJ2-1
CDR3aa: CASMSGSSSYNEQFF
CDR3nt: TGTGCCAGCATGAGCGGGAGTTCCTCTTACAATGAGCAGTTCTTC

abundance: -
d_gene: TRBD1
v_gene: TRBV19
j_gene: TRBJ2-7
CDR3aa: CASRRDSSYEQYF
CDR3nt: TGTGCCAGTAGAAGGGACAGTTCCTACGAGCAGTACTTC

abundance: few
d_gene: TRBD2
v_gene: TRBV19
j_gene: TRBJ2-1
CDR3aa: CASSMQRGNSYNEQFF
CDR3nt: TGTGCCAGTAGTATGCAGCGGGGCAACTCCTACAATGAGCAGTTCTTC

abundance: -
d_gene: -
v_gene: TRBV4-1
j_gene: TRBJ2-1
CDR3aa: CASSRNLERRDNEQFF
CDR3nt: TGCGCCAGCAGCCGAAATCTAGAGCGGCGAGACAATGAGCAGTTCTTC

abundance: -
d_gene: -
v_gene: TRBV5-1
j_gene: TRBJ2-3
CDR3aa: CASSLSSGRADTQYF
CDR3nt: TGCGCCAGCAGCTTGTCCAGCGGACGGGCAGATACGCAGTATTTT

abundance: -
d_gene: TRBD2
v_gene: TRBV27
j_gene: TRBJ2-1
CDR3aa: CASSSGRAGNEQFF
CDR3nt: TGTGCCAGCAGTAGCGGGAGAGCTGGCAATGAGCAGTTCTTC

abundance: -
d_gene: -
v_gene: TRBV7-2
j_gene: TRBJ2-7
CDR3aa: CASSPQGLAYEQYF
CDR3nt: TGTGCCAGCAGCCCCCAAGGACTGGCCTACGAGCAGTACTTC

abundance: -
d_gene: -
v_gene: TRBV7-2
j_gene: TRBJ2-1
CDR3aa: CASSSGTGLYNEQFF
CDR3nt: TGTGCCAGCAGCTCCGGGACTGGTCTATACAATGAGCAGTTCTTC

abundance: few
d_gene: -
v_gene: TRBV12-3/TRBV12-4
j_gene: TRBJ2-1
CDR3aa: CASSFGGIEQFF
CDR3nt: TGTGCCAGCAGTTTCGGCGGGATTGAGCAGTTCTTC

abundance: -
d_gene: TRBD2
v_gene: TRBV10-3
j_gene: TRBJ2-7
CDR3aa: CATAGLAGDHEQYF
CDR3nt: TGTGCCACCGCGGGACTAGCGGGAGACCACGAGCAGTACTTC

abundance: -
d_gene: -
v_gene: TRBV3-1/TRBV3-2
j_gene: TRBJ2-3
CDR3aa: CASRHTLQGTDTQYF
CDR3nt: TGTGCCAGCAGACACACTCTTCAGGGTACCGATACGCAGTATTTT

abundance: -
d_gene: TRBD1
v_gene: TRBV6-6
j_gene: TRBJ1-4
CDR3aa: CASRVGQGAWEKLFF
CDR3nt: TGTGCCAGCAGAGTCGGACAGGGGGCTTGGGAAAAACTGTTTTTT

abundance: -
d_gene: TRBD1
v_gene: TRBV12-3/TRBV12-4
j_gene: TRBJ1-2
CDR3aa: CASSPGQVYGYTF
CDR3nt: TGTGCCAGCAGCCCAGGACAGGTCTATGGCTACACCTTC

abundance: -
d_gene: -
v_gene: TRBV6-5
j_gene: TRBJ2-1
CDR3aa: CASSYGDQGGYEQFF
CDR3nt: TGTGCCAGCAGTTACGGTGATCAGGGCGGATATGAGCAGTTCTTC

abundance: -
d_gene: -
v_gene: TRBV11-2
j_gene: TRBJ2-3
CDR3aa: CASSFVGRPDTQYF
CDR3nt: TGTGCCAGCAGCTTTGTCGGGAGACCAGATACGCAGTATTTT

abundance: -
d_gene: -
v_gene: TRBV21-1
j_gene: TRBJ2-4
CDR3aa: CARGASGYPGRGQYF
CDR3nt: TGTGCCAGAGGGGCTAGCGGATACCCCGGTAGAGGTCAGTACTTC

abundance: -
d_gene: -
v_gene: TRBV9
j_gene: TRBJ1-2
CDR3aa: CASSGVRPDRRGNYGYTF
CDR3nt: TGTGCCAGCAGCGGGGTTCGTCCCGACAGGCGAGGAAACTATGGCTACACCTTC

abundance: -
d_gene: TRBD2
v_gene: TRBV7-9
j_gene: TRBJ2-1
CDR3aa: CASSLVAGVNEQFF
CDR3nt: TGTGCCAGCAGCTTAGTAGCGGGAGTCAATGAGCAGTTCTTC

abundance: -
d_gene: -
v_gene: TRBV14
j_gene: TRBJ2-5
CDR3aa: CASSQIRNQETQYF
CDR3nt: TGTGCCAGCAGCCAAATCCGTAACCAAGAGACCCAGTACTTC

abundance: -
d_gene: TRBD2
v_gene: TRBV18
j_gene: TRBJ2-1
CDR3aa: CASVAGGTSGLNEQFF
CDR3nt: TGTGCCAGCGTCGCCGGGGGGACTAGCGGCCTCAATGAGCAGTTCTTC

abundance: once
d_gene: -
v_gene: TRBV28
j_gene: TRBJ2-7
CDR3aa: CASSSPPRESYEQYF
CDR3nt: TGTGCCAGCAGTTCCCCCCCCCGGGAATCCTACGAGCAGTACTTC

abundance: few
d_gene: TRBD1
v_gene: TRBV28
j_gene: TRBJ1-5
CDR3aa: CASSWTGGFNQPQHF
CDR3nt: TGTGCCAGCAGTTGGACAGGGGGCTTCAATCAGCCCCAGCATTTT

abundance: -
d_gene: TRBD2
v_gene: TRBV28
j_gene: TRBJ2-2
CDR3aa: CATAGTRHTGELFF
CDR3nt: TGTGCCACCGCCGGGACTAGACACACCGGGGAGCTGTTTTTT

abundance: -
d_gene: -
v_gene: TRBV27
j_gene: TRBJ1-2
CDR3aa: CASSFRTFNGYTF
CDR3nt: TGTGCCAGCAGTTTTAGGACATTCAATGGCTACACCTTC

abundance: -
d_gene: TRBD1
v_gene: TRBV24-1
j_gene: TRBJ2-2
CDR3aa: CATSERTGGTGELFF
CDR3nt: TGTGCCACCAGTGAGAGGACAGGGGGAACCGGGGAGCTGTTTTTT

abundance: -
d_gene: -
v_gene: TRBV12-2
j_gene: TRBJ2-1
CDR3aa: CASRRSGWSYNEQFF
CDR3nt: TGTGCAAGTCGCCGTAGCGGGTGGAGTTACAATGAGCAGTTCTTC

abundance: -
d_gene: -
v_gene: TRBV5-4
j_gene: TRBJ2-3
CDR3aa: CASSLAKGVQNTQYF
CDR3nt: TGTGCCAGCAGCTTGGCGAAGGGAGTGCAAAATACGCAGTATTTT

abundance: -
d_gene: -
v_gene: TRBV7-2
j_gene: TRBJ1-6
CDR3aa: CASSLGFQGWSPLHF
CDR3nt: TGTGCCAGCAGCTTAGGTTTCCAGGGGTGGTCACCCCTCCACTTT

abundance: -
d_gene: TRBD1
v_gene: TRBV6-5
j_gene: TRBJ2-5
CDR3aa: CASSYYQDRKETQYF
CDR3nt: TGTGCCAGCAGTTACTACCAGGACAGGAAAGAGACCCAGTACTTC

abundance: -
d_gene: -
v_gene: TRBV5-6
j_gene: TRBJ1-5
CDR3aa: CASSFSPVYSNQPQHF
CDR3nt: TGTGCCAGCAGCTTTTCCCCAGTGTATAGCAATCAGCCCCAGCATTTT

abundance: -
d_gene: TRBD2
v_gene: TRBV18
j_gene: TRBJ2-3
CDR3aa: CASSRTSGSADTQYF
CDR3nt: TGTGCCAGCTCACGGACTAGCGGGAGTGCAGATACGCAGTATTTT

abundance: -
d_gene: -
v_gene: TRBV5-1
j_gene: TRBJ1-4
CDR3aa: CASSQGQSYNEKLFF
CDR3nt: TGCGCCAGCAGCCAAGGACAGTCGTATAATGAAAAACTGTTTTTT

abundance: few
d_gene: -
v_gene: TRBV11-1
j_gene: TRBJ2-7
CDR3aa: CASSLVRENSGEQYF
CDR3nt: TGTGCCAGCAGCTTAGTACGGGAGAATTCGGGCGAGCAGTACTTC

abundance: -
d_gene: TRBD1
v_gene: TRBV27
j_gene: TRBJ1-2
CDR3aa: CASSPTLDRGWGGYTF
CDR3nt: TGTGCCAGCAGTCCAACCCTCGACAGGGGATGGGGAGGCTACACCTTC

abundance: -
d_gene: -
v_gene: TRBV14
j_gene: TRBJ1-1
CDR3aa: CASSQDLRRNTEAFF
CDR3nt: TGTGCCAGCAGCCAAGATCTTAGGAGGAACACTGAAGCTTTCTTT